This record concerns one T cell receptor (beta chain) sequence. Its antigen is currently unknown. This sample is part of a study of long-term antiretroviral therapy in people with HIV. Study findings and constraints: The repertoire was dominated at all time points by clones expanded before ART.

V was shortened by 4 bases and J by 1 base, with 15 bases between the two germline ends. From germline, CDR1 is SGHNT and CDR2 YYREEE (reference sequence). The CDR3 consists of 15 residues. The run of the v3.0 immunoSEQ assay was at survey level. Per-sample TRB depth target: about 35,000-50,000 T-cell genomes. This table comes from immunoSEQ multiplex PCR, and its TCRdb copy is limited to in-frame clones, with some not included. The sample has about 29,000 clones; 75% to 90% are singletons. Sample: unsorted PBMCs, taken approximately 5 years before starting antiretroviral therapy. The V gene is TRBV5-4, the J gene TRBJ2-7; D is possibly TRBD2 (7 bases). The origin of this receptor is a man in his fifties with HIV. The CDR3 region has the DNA TGTGCCAGCAGCAAGGGGGGGGGCAAATCCTACGAGCAGTACTTC. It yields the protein CASSKGGGKSYEQYF.